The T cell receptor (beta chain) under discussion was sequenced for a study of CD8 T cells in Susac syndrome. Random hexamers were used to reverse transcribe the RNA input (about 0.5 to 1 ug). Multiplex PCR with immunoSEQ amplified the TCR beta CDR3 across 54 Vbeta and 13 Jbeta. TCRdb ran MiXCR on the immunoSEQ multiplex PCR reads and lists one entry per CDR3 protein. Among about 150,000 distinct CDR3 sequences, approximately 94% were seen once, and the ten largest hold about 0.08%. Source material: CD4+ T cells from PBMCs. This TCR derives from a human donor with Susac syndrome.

The CDR3 protein is CASSETGTSGLRADTQYF. The CDR3 coding sequence is TGCGCCAGCAGCGAAACGGGGACTAGCGGGTTGCGGGCAGATACGCAGTATTTT. The chain carries TRBV4-1 and TRBJ2-3; 12 nucleotides match TRBD2. Looked up from germline, CDR1 is MGHRA and CDR2 is YSYEKL. The V and J ends lost 5 bases and 4 bases, in that order; junction bases with no gene match: 13. The CDR3 spans 18 residues.